The 8 T cell receptor beta chains presented below share a single source sample, sequenced in a study of Graves' ophthalmopathy and Graves' hyperthyroidism. From RNA, the CDR3 regions of TCR beta chains were amplified and sequenced. First-round RT-PCR with HTBI primers preceded a second-round multiplex PCR. TCRdb re-called the multiplex PCR reads through MiXCR, storing one row per CDR3 protein. The table includes 400,000 or so distinct CDR3 sequences, 15% to 17% detected once. Sequencing was performed on peripheral blood. These TCRs come from a woman between 18 and 30 years old with stable Graves' hyperthyroidism.

As for this clonotype: This clone may be a read error of a much larger clone one base away. The V call is TRBV10-2, the J call TRBJ2-7; 9 bases align to TRBD1. The CDR3 sequence is 15 residues long. V lost 7 bases, J lost 2 bases, and 9 bases stayed unmatched. Germline lookup yields CDR1 WSHSY and CDR2 SAAADI. Here the CDR3 reads CASTRGQGLTYEQYV. DNA of the CDR3: TGCGCCAGCACCCGAGGACAGGGGCTAACCTACGAGCAGTACGTC.

This clonotype showed up many times. This chain links TRBV7-9 with TRBJ1-1; D may be TRBD1 (5 bases). The CDR3 sequence is 10 residues long. V shed 8 bases and J shed 4 bases, with 5 bases lying between them. CDR1 and CDR2 from the germline V gene are SEHNR and FQNEAQ (reference sequence). CDR3 in amino acids: CASGGTEAFF. Here the CDR3 DNA reads TGTGCCAGCGGGGGCACTGAAGCTTTCTTT.

Many counts were recorded for this clonotype. The chain joins TRBV4-1 to TRBJ2-7; maybe TRBD1 (5 bases). Trimming left V 1 base short and J 5 bases short, with 9 bases between. In germline, CDR1 is MGHRA, CDR2 YSYEKL. CDR3 length: 13 amino acids. The CDR3 DNA follows: TGCGCCAGCAGCCAAGTCAGGGCCGACGAGCAGTACTTC. This translates into CASSQVRADEQYF.

This clonotype was counted a few times. This chain links TRBV6-2 or TRBV6-3 with TRBJ2-6; the match to TRBD1 covers 10 bases. The germline CDR1 and CDR2 sequences are MNHEY and SVGEGT. The CDR3 length is 19 residues. With V trimmed by 0 bases and J by 0 bases, 5 bases remained unmatched. CDR3 residues: CASSYSIRDRGSGANVLTF. CDR3 coding DNA: TGTGCCAGCAGTTACTCCATCCGGGACAGGGGCTCTGGGGCCAACGTCCTGACTTTC.

This clonotype was counted ten times or more. V gene TRBV25-1 combines with J gene TRBJ2-3; the D is unclear. The CDR3 totals 15 residues. CDR1 is MGHDK and CDR2 is SYGVNS in the germline V gene. Trimming stripped 3 bases from V and 0 bases from J, with 10 bases between. The CDR3 loop reads CASSDQRPSTDTQYF. CDR3 DNA sequence: TGTGCCAGCAGTGACCAGCGACCCAGCACAGATACGCAGTATTTT.

The chain carries TRBV15 and TRBJ1-1; a weak D match, TRBD1 (5 bases). CDR3 length: 14 amino acids. CDR1 LNHNV and CDR2 YYDKDF come from the germline V gene (reference sequence). Trimming pared 0 bases from V and 5 bases from J, leaving 10 bases between. CDR3 nucleotide sequence: TGTGCCACCAGCAGAGAGGGGGGAACAACTGAAGCTTTCTTT. Its protein product is CATSREGGTTEAFF.

This clonotype was detected once. A single base separates this from a much larger clone, so it may be a read error. V is TRBV7-9 and J is TRBJ1-1; no firm D call. In germline, CDR1 is SEHNR, CDR2 FQNEAQ (reference sequence). V was shortened by 6 bases and J by 2 bases, with 13 bases between the two germline ends. CDR3 length: 14 residues. CDR3 region: CASRLEVANTEAFF. CDR3 coding DNA: TGTGCCAGCAGGCTCGAGGTGGCTAACACTGAAGCTTTCTTT.

This clonotype was seen ten or more times. This chain joins TRBV6-2 or TRBV6-3 and TRBJ2-2; unclear D gene. Germline CDR1 reads MNHEY; CDR2 reads SVGEGT. The ends were cut back, 0 bases at V and 1 base at J, with 12 bases in the middle. CDR3 length: 17 amino acids. The CDR3 DNA sequence: TGTGCCAGCAGTTACTCGATACAACAGCTGAACACCGGGGAGCTGTTTTTT. Its translation is CASSYSIQQLNTGELFF.